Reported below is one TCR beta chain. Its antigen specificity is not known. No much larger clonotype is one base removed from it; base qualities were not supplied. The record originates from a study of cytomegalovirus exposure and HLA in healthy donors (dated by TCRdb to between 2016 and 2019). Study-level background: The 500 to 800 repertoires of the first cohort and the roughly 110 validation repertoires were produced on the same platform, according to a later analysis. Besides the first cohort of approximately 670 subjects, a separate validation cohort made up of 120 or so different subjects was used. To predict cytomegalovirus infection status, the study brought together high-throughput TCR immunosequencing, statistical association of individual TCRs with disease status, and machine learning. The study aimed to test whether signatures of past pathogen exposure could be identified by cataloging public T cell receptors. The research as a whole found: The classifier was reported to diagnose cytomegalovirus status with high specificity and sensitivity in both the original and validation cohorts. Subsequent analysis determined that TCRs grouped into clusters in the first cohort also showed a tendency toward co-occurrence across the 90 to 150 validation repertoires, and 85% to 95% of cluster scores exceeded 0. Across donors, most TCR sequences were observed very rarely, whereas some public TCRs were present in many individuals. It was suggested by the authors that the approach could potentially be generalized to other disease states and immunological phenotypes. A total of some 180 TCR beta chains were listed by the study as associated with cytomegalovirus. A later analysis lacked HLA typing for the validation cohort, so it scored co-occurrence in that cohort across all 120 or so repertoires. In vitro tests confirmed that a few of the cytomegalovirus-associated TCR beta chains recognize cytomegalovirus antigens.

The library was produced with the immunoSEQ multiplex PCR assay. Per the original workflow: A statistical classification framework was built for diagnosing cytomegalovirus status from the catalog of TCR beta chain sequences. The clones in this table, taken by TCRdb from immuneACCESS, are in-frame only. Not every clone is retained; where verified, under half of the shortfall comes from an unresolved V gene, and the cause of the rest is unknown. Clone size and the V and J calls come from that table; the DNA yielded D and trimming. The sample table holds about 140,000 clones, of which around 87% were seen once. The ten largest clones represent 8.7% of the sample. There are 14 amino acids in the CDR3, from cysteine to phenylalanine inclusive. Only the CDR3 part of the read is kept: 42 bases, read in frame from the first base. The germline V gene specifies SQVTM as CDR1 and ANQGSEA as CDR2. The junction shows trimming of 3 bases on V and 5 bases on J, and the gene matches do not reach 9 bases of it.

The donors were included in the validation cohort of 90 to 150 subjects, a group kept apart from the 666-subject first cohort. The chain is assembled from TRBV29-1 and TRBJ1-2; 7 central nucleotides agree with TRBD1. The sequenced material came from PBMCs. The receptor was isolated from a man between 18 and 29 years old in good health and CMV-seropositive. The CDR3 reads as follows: CSVDGDSKTYGYTF. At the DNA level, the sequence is TGCAGCGTTGACGGGGACAGCAAAACTTATGGCTACACCTTC. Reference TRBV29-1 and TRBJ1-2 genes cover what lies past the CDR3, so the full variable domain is SAVISQKPSRDICQRGTSLTIQCQVDSQVTMMFWYRQQPGQSLTLIATANQGSEATYESGFVIDKFPISRPNLTFSTLTVSNMSPEDSSIYLCSVDGDSKTYGYTFGSGTRLTVV.